This T cell receptor (beta chain) originates from a study of CD8 T cells in Susac syndrome. RNA was extracted with the RNeasy kit, and a quantity of roughly 0.5 to 1 ug was reverse transcribed using random hexamers. Using its own MiXCR run on the immunoSEQ multiplex PCR reads, TCRdb lists one record per CDR3 protein. The sample includes about 100,000 distinct CDR3 sequences, roughly 96% of them seen just once. The trim removed 6 bases at V and 0 bases at J, leaving 7 bases unmatched. Germline V gene sequence: CDR1 SNHLY, CDR2 FYNNEI. The CDR3 loop spans 15 amino acids. This chain connects TRBV2 to TRBJ2-7; 8 bases line up with TRBD1. Sequenced input: CD8+ T cells from PBMCs. This receptor was obtained from a human donor with Susac syndrome. The CDR3 loop is CASSPGQAFSYEQYF. The CDR3 DNA reads TGTGCCAGCAGCCCGGGACAGGCCTTCTCCTACGAGCAGTACTTC.